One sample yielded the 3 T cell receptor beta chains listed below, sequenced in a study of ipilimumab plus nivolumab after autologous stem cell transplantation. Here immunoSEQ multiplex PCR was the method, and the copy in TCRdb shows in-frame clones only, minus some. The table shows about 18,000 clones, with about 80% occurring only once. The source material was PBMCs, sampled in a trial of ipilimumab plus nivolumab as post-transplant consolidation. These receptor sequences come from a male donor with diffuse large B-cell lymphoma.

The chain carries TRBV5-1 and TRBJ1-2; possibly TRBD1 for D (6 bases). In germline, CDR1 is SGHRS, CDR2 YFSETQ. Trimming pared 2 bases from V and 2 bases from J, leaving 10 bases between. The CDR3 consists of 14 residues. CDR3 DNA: TGCGCCAGCAGCTTTGGGGGCCGAAACTATGGCTACACCTTC. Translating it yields CASSFGGRNYGYTF.

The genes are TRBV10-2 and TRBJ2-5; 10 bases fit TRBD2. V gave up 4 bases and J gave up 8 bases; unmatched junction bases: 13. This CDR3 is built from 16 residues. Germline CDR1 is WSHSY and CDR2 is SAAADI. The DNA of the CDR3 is TGCGCCAGCAGTGGAACCACTAGCGGGGCAATTTCCACCCAGTACTTC. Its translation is CASSGTTSGAISTQYF.

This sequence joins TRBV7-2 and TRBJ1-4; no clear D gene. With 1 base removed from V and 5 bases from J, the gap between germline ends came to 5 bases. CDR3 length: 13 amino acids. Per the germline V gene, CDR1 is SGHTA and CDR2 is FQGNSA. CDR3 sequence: CASSLGMNEKLFF. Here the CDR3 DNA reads TGTGCCAGCAGCTTAGGGATGAATGAAAAACTGTTTTTT.